Listed below are T cell receptor beta chains from one sample, sequenced in a study of blood T cells in healthy people across ages. MiXCR was run by TCRdb on the 5' RACE reads, yielding one entry per CDR3 protein. The table lists 1.5 million to 1.8 million distinct CDR3 sequences, 40% to 45% of them singletons. The specimen was blood. These receptors were collected from a woman under 30 in good health. Both conserved end residues are part of each CDR3. The D gene is left open where the match is weak. Rows give clone size only sometimes, using once, few, many, or a class for an expanded clone.

clone size: NA; D gene: NA; J gene: TRBJ2-7; V gene: TRBV7-2; CDR3 protein: CASSYDSDWAYEQYF; CDR3 DNA: TGTGCCAGCAGCTACGACTCCGATTGGGCCTACGAGCAGTACTTC
clone size: many; D gene: NA; J gene: TRBJ1-5; V gene: TRBV5-5; CDR3 protein: CASSFGGNNQPQHF; CDR3 DNA: TGTGCCAGCAGCTTCGGGGGCAACAATCAGCCCCAGCATTTT
clone size: NA; D gene: NA; J gene: TRBJ2-7; V gene: TRBV7-8; CDR3 protein: CASSPSDLNYEQYF; CDR3 DNA: TGTGCCAGCAGCCCTAGTGATTTAAACTACGAGCAGTACTTC
clone size: few; D gene: NA; J gene: TRBJ2-3; V gene: TRBV11-2; CDR3 protein: CASSFLLGATTDTQYF; CDR3 DNA: TGTGCCAGCAGCTTCCTTCTAGGGGCTACCACAGATACGCAGTATTTT
clone size: NA; D gene: TRBD1; J gene: TRBJ2-5; V gene: TRBV7-9; CDR3 protein: CASSPQGAGETQYF; CDR3 DNA: TGTGCCAGCAGCCCCCAGGGGGCAGGGGAGACCCAGTACTTC
clone size: NA; D gene: NA; J gene: TRBJ1-2; V gene: TRBV11-2; CDR3 protein: CASSFPGGGEGYTF; CDR3 DNA: TGTGCCAGCAGCTTCCCCGGAGGGGGTGAGGGCTACACCTTC
clone size: NA; D gene: TRBD2; J gene: TRBJ2-1; V gene: TRBV7-9; CDR3 protein: CASSSSGSSHNEQFF; CDR3 DNA: TGTGCCAGCAGCTCTAGCGGAAGCTCCCACAATGAGCAGTTCTTC
clone size: NA; D gene: NA; J gene: TRBJ2-2; V gene: TRBV12-3/TRBV12-4; CDR3 protein: CASSLGGDTGELFF; CDR3 DNA: TGTGCCAGCAGTTTAGGGGGGGACACCGGGGAGCTGTTTTTT
clone size: NA; D gene: TRBD2; J gene: TRBJ2-7; V gene: TRBV13; CDR3 protein: CASSAGTSGRTYYNYNEQYF; CDR3 DNA: TGTGCCAGCAGTGCCGGGACTAGCGGGAGAACCTACTATAACTACAATGAGCAGTACTTC
clone size: many; D gene: NA; J gene: TRBJ2-3; V gene: TRBV4-1; CDR3 protein: CASSQESRQYF; CDR3 DNA: TGCGCCAGCAGCCAAGAATCACGGCAGTATTTT
clone size: NA; D gene: NA; J gene: TRBJ2-1; V gene: TRBV7-9; CDR3 protein: CASRPPDQNPYNERFF; CDR3 DNA: TGTGCCAGCAGGCCCCCGGACCAAAACCCCTACAATGAGCGGTTCTTC
clone size: few; D gene: NA; J gene: TRBJ1-1; V gene: TRBV11-2; CDR3 protein: CASSPYSPNTEAFF; CDR3 DNA: TGTGCCAGCAGCCCCTACAGCCCGAACACTGAAGCTTTCTTT
clone size: few; D gene: NA; J gene: TRBJ2-7; V gene: TRBV7-2; CDR3 protein: CASSRTRSLHEQYF; CDR3 DNA: TGTGCCAGCAGCAGAACTAGGTCCCTCCACGAGCAGTACTTC
clone size: NA; D gene: TRBD2; J gene: TRBJ2-3; V gene: TRBV12-3/TRBV12-4; CDR3 protein: CASSFLPSGNADTQYF; CDR3 DNA: TGTGCCAGCAGTTTTCTACCTAGCGGGAACGCAGATACGCAGTATTTT
clone size: NA; D gene: NA; J gene: TRBJ2-1; V gene: TRBV20-1; CDR3 protein: CSATSGSYNEQFF; CDR3 DNA: TGCAGTGCTACCTCCGGGTCGTACAATGAGCAGTTCTTC
clone size: many; D gene: NA; J gene: TRBJ2-3; V gene: TRBV4-2; CDR3 protein: CASSQGRLGTDTQYF; CDR3 DNA: TGTGCCAGCAGCCAAGGTCGACTTGGCACAGATACGCAGTATTTT
clone size: few; D gene: TRBD2; J gene: TRBJ2-5; V gene: TRBV7-2; CDR3 protein: CASSLIASGPQETQYF; CDR3 DNA: TGTGCCAGCAGCTTAATAGCTAGCGGCCCCCAAGAGACCCAGTACTTC